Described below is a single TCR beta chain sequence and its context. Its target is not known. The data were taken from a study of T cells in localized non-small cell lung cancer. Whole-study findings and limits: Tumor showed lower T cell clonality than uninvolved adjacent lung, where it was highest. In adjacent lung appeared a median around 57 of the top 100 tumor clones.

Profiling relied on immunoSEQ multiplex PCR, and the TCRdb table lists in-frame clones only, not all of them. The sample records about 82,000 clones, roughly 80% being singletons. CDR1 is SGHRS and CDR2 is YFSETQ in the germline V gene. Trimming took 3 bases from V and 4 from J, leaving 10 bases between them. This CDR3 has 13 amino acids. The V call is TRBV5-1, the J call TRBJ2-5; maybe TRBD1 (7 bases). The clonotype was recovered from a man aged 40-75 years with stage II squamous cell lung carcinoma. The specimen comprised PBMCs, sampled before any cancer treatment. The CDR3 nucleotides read TGCGCCAGCAGCTGGGGGGACAGAGAGACCCAGTACTTC. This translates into CASSWGDRETQYF.